Below, 22 T cell receptor beta chains from the same sample are listed, as sequenced in a study of control samples from healthy donors and cancer patients (dated by TCRdb to between 2020 and 2021). The library was prepared using the immunoSEQ multiplex PCR assay. TCRdb took over this immuneACCESS table, retaining in-frame rearrangements with V and J assigned. Such tables are incomplete; in checked studies, under half of the missing clones stem from an unresolved V gene, and the remainder is unexplained. This sample comprises about 97,000 clones, around 89% of them detected only once. About 7.8% of the sample goes to the ten largest clones. The specimen was blood. Source of these receptors: a man under 40 in good health.

The V gene is TRBV28, the J gene TRBJ2-7; 8 nucleotides agree with TRBD1. Germline values: CDR1 MDHEN, CDR2 SYDVKM. CDR3 length: 12 residues. V gave up 7 bases and J gave up 4 bases; unmatched junction bases: 3. CDR3 sequence reads: CASNYRGYEQYF. In nucleotides, the CDR3 is TGTGCCAGCAATTACAGGGGGTACGAGCAGTACTTC.

CDR3 coding DNA: TGTGCCAGCAGCCAAGAGGGGCGGGAAGCTTTCTTT. Its protein product is CASSQEGREAFF. V and J are TRBV7-9 and TRBJ1-1; maybe TRBD1 (5 bases). Trimming pared 5 bases from V and 8 bases from J, leaving 12 bases between. CDR3 size: 12 residues. CDR1 is SEHNR and CDR2 is FQNEAQ in the germline V gene (reference sequence).

The chain carries TRBV5-4 and TRBJ2-2, with D unresolved. From germline, CDR1 is SGHNT and CDR2 YYREEE (reference sequence). This CDR3 spans 15 amino acids. The ends were cut back, 1 base at V and 0 bases at J, with 7 bases in the middle. The CDR3 loop is CASSLKSTNTGELFF. The CDR3 coding sequence is TGTGCCAGCAGCTTGAAAAGCACGAACACCGGGGAGCTGTTTTTT.

The chain combines TRBV7-9 with TRBJ2-7, with TRBD2 matching 14 bases. CDR3 length equals 16 residues. Trimming at V came to 10 bases and at J to 6 bases, leaving 14 bases not matched to a gene. Germline values: CDR1 SEHNR, CDR2 FQNEAQ (reference sequence). The CDR3 sequence is CATQGLAGGSAAEQYF. As DNA, the CDR3 is TGTGCCACCCAAGGACTAGCGGGAGGCTCCGCTGCCGAGCAGTACTTC.

This clone was counted once. CDR3 residues: CASSEDGYGYTF. The CDR3 DNA reads as TGCGCCAGCAGCGAGGACGGCTATGGCTACACCTTC. The V call is TRBV5-1, the J call TRBJ1-2; D not certain. This CDR3 has 12 residues. With 4 bases removed from V and 4 bases from J, the gap between germline ends came to 8 bases. The germline gives CDR1 SGHRS, CDR2 YFSETQ.

The J gene is TRBJ2-1, the V gene TRBV19; D call uncertain. This CDR3 is 16 amino acids long. Germline-derived CDR1 and CDR2 are LNHDA and SQIVND (reference sequence). Between the trimmed V and J ends, which lost 1 base and 2 bases, there was a span of 12 bases. DNA of the CDR3: TGTGCCAGTAGTATAGGTTCATACAGAACCTACAATGAGCAGTTCTTC. Protein sequence: CASSIGSYRTYNEQFF.

This sequence joins TRBV7-9 and TRBJ1-1; 7 bases match TRBD1. With 1 base clipped from V and 3 bases from J, the junction kept 8 bases outside the gene matches. CDR1 and CDR2 from the germline V gene are SEHNR and FQNEAQ (reference sequence). This CDR3 is built from 16 residues. Here the CDR3 reads CASSLVGGRVYTEAFF. Here the CDR3 DNA reads TGTGCCAGCAGCTTAGTAGGGGGCAGGGTGTACACTGAAGCTTTCTTT.

The table lists this clone with a count of one. The V gene is TRBV5-6, the J gene TRBJ2-7; tentative D call: TRBD2 (6 bases). There are 14 residues in the CDR3. Trimming shortened V by 0 bases and J by 4 bases, and 11 bases separated the two germline ends. From germline, CDR1 is SGHDT and CDR2 YYEEEE. In DNA, the CDR3 is TGTGCCAGCAGCTTGGTAACCGGGGGTTACGAGCAGTACGTC. Its protein is CASSLVTGGYEQYV.

For this clone: This same CDR3 is encoded by further DNA sequences in the sample. The V call is TRBV6-5, the J call TRBJ1-5; 9 nucleotides agree with TRBD1. CDR3 length equals 14 residues. Germline CDR1 and CDR2: MNHEY and SVGAGI. Trimming took 6 bases from V and 2 from J; bases not matched to a gene: 2. The CDR3 loop is CASSRQGGNQPQHF. CDR3 nucleotide sequence: TGTGCCAGCAGCAGACAGGGGGGCAATCAGCCCCAGCATTTT.

CDR3 residues: CASSQELASSYEQYF. For the CDR3, the DNA is TGTGCCAGCAGCCAAGAGTTGGCCTCCTCCTACGAGCAGTACTTC. V is TRBV4-2 and J is TRBJ2-7; no reliable D call. V was trimmed by 0 bases and J by 0 bases, leaving 9 bases between them. Germline V gene data show CDR1 as LGHNA and CDR2 as YNFKEQ. The CDR3 has 15 amino acids.

The chain carries TRBV4-2 and TRBJ2-1; the match to TRBD2 covers 15 bases. The CDR3 has 17 amino acids. From germline, CDR1 is LGHNA and CDR2 YNFKEQ. V trimming: 1 base; J trimming: 9 bases; junction bases outside the gene matches: 7. This CDR3 reads CASSQVRTSGGAGEQFF. The CDR3 nucleotides are TGTGCCAGCAGCCAAGTAAGGACTAGCGGGGGGGCAGGTGAGCAGTTCTTC.

The chain uses TRBV28 and TRBJ2-7, with a weak D call TRBD2 (6 bases). The V gene's germline CDR1 is MDHEN and CDR2 SYDVKM. The CDR3 runs 13 residues. V lost 6 bases, J lost 1 base, and 10 bases lay in between. The CDR3 DNA sequence: TGTGCCAGCAGCCTGACTAGATCCTACGAGCAGTACTTC. Translating gives CASSLTRSYEQYF.

The chain links TRBV4-1 to TRBJ2-1; 8 nucleotides agree with TRBD2. Germline loops: CDR1 MGHRA, CDR2 YSYEKL. The CDR3 loop spans 14 amino acids. V lost 3 bases to trimming and J lost 6 bases; unmatched junction nucleotides: 4. The CDR3, as DNA: TGCGCCAGCAGCCACCCGGGGGGGCTCAATGAGCAGTTCTTC. It translates to CASSHPGGLNEQFF.

This chain connects TRBV29-1 to TRBJ2-1; 10 bases are shared with TRBD2. Unmatched junction bases numbered 17, after V lost 6 bases and J lost 6 bases. The germline V gene has CDR1 SQVTM and CDR2 ANQGSEA. CDR3 size: 17 residues. The CDR3 nucleotides are TGCAGCGTCCAACGGGCTAGCGGGAGTAGGGTTTTCAATGAGCAGTTCTTC. Translating it yields CSVQRASGSRVFNEQFF.

The chain employs TRBV5-6 and TRBJ2-3, with D uncertain. The ends were cut back, 0 bases at V and 1 base at J, with 6 bases in the middle. The germline V gene encodes CDR1 SGHDT and CDR2 YYEEEE. The CDR3 sequence is 14 residues long. The CDR3 bases are TGTGCCAGCAGCTTGGCGCCAGGCACAGATACGCAGTATTTT. Protein product: CASSLAPGTDTQYF.

This rearrangement joins TRBV7-9 to TRBJ1-1; TRBD1 might be the D (5 bases). This CDR3 has 18 amino acids. V lost 3 bases and J 4 bases, leaving 24 bases between the germline ends. Germline V lookup: CDR1 SEHNR, CDR2 FQNEAQ (reference sequence). The CDR3 DNA is TGTGCCAGCAGCTTTCCTCCTGGGTCCGGGGCCAGGAGCACTGAAGCTTTCTTT. Encoded protein: CASSFPPGSGARSTEAFF.

The genes are TRBV30 and TRBJ1-1, with 7 bases aligning to TRBD1. The germline gives CDR1 GTSNPN, CDR2 SVGIG (reference sequence). The CDR3 sequence is 14 residues long. V was pared by 0 bases and J by 4 bases, with 5 bases of the junction left unmatched. The CDR3 loop is CAWSVGAGGTEAFF. The CDR3 DNA follows: TGTGCCTGGAGTGTAGGGGCAGGGGGCACTGAAGCTTTCTTT.

This clone was found once. V and J are TRBV4-1 and TRBJ2-7; D may match TRBD1 or TRBD2 (6 bases each). V lost 4 bases to trimming and J lost 7 bases, with 17 bases between them. The CDR3 is 14 residues long. Germline CDR1 and CDR2: MGHRA and YSYEKL. The CDR3 bases are TGCGCCAGCAGCCCCCTGGCCGGGGGCAAAGAGCAGTACTTC. Translating gives CASSPLAGGKEQYF.

The rearrangement uses TRBV19 and TRBJ1-1; no reliable D call. Trimming left V 5 bases short and J 1 base short, with 17 bases between. CDR3 size: 16 residues. CDR1 LNHDA and CDR2 SQIVND come from the germline V gene (reference sequence). CDR3 sequence reads: CASSSSSGRGNTEAFF. CDR3 nucleotide sequence: TGTGCCAGTAGTTCTTCCTCCGGGAGAGGGAACACTGAAGCTTTCTTT.

The CDR3 region is CASSGDRGWNQPQHF. The CDR3 DNA is TGTGCCAGCAGCGGCGACAGGGGCTGGAATCAGCCCCAGCATTTT. The gene calls are TRBV11-2 and TRBJ1-5; 8 bases are a match to TRBD1. This CDR3 is built from 15 residues. The germline V gene encodes CDR1 SGHAT and CDR2 FQNNGV. V trimming: 5 bases; J trimming: 4 bases; junction bases outside the gene matches: 7.

The chain recombines TRBV6-2 or TRBV6-3 with TRBJ1-1, with D unclear. The CDR3 length is 14 residues. Trimming stripped 2 bases from V and 1 base from J, with 8 bases between. Germline values: CDR1 MNHEY, CDR2 SVGEGT. The CDR3 sequence: CASSYKAENTEAFF. CDR3 coding DNA: TGTGCCAGCAGTTACAAAGCAGAGAACACTGAAGCTTTCTTT.

The V and J genes are TRBV2 and TRBJ2-7; a weak D match, TRBD2 (6 bases). The germline CDR1 and CDR2 sequences are SNHLY and FYNNEI. Trimming took off 7 bases at V and 1 base at J, with 17 bases between the two ends. This CDR3 is built from 15 residues. CDR3 coding DNA: TGTGCCAGCACGGGCGGCGGGATTGCGTCCTACGAGCAGTACTTC. This encodes CASTGGGIASYEQYF.